This T cell receptor beta chain stems from a study of cytomegalovirus exposure and HLA in healthy donors. The PCR ran on 60 Vbeta and 13 Jbeta primers. Libraries were prepared by immunoSEQ multiplex PCR; TCRdb keeps only in-frame clonotypes and omits some of them. This sample has roughly 100,000 clones, with about 79% found just once. A word on this clone: What it binds is unknown.

Study findings and constraints: The authors considered a cluster of highly shared sequence variants likely to be a sequencing artifact. The authors confirmed in vitro that a few CMV-associated chains were specific for CMV antigens.

Sequencing was carried out using PBMCs. The receptor was derived from a male donor in good health and CMV-seropositive.

The CDR3: CASSDRDRGPIAKNIQYF. For the CDR3, the DNA is TGTGCCAGCAGTGACCGGGACAGGGGACCTATAGCCAAAAACATTCAGTACTTC. The chain uses TRBV6-1 and TRBJ2-4; 10 nucleotides match TRBD1. The CDR3 length is 18 residues. The V gene's germline CDR1 is MNHNS and CDR2 SASEGT. V shed 3 bases and J 0 bases; nucleotides not matched to a gene: 8.